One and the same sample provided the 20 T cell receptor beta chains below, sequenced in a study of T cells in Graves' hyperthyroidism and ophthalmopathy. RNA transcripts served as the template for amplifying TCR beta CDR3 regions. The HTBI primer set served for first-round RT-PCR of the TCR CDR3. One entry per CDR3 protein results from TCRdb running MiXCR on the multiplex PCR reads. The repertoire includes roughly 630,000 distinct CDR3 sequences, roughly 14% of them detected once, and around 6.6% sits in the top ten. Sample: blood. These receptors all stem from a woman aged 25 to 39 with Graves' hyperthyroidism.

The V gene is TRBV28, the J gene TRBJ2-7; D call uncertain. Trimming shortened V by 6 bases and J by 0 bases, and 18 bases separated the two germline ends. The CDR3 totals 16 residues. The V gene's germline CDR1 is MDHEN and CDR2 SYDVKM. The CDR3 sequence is CASRELRSLSSYEQYF. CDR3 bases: TGTGCCAGCAGAGAGTTAAGGAGTCTGAGCTCCTACGAGCAGTACTTC.

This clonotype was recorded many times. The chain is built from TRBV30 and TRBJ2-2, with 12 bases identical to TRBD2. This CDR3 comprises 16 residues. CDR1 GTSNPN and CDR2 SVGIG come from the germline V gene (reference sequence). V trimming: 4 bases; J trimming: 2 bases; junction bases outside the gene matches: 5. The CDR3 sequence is CAWTGLAGLNTGELFF. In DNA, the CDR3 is TGTGCCTGGACCGGACTAGCGGGATTAAACACCGGGGAGCTGTTTTTT.

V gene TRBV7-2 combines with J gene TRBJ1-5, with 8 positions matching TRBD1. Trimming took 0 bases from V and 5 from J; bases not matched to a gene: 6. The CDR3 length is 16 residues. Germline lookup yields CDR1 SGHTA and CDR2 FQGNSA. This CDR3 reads CASSLAGAGGDQPQHF. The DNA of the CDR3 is TGTGCCAGCAGCTTAGCTGGGGCAGGGGGCGATCAGCCCCAGCATTTT.

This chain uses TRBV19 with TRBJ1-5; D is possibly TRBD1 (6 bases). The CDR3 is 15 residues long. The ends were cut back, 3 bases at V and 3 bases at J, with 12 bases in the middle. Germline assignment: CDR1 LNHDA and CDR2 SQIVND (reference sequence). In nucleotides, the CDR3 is TGTGCCAGTAGTATCTTCAGGGGTATCAATCAGCCCCAGCATTTT. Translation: CASSIFRGINQPQHF.

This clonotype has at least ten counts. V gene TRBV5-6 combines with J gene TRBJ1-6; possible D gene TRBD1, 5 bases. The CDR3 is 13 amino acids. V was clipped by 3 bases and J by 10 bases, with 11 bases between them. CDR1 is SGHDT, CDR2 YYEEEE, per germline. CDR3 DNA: TGTGCCAGCAGCTCTACAGGAAGATCACCCCTCCACTTT. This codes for CASSSTGRSPLHF.

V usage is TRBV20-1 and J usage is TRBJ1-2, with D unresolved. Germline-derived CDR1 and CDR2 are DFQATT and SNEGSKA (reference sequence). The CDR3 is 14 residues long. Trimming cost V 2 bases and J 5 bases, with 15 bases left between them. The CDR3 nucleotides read TGCAGTGCTAGAATTAGGGAGCAAGAATATGGCTACACCTTC. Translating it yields CSARIREQEYGYTF.

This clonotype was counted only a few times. The CDR3 spells CATSDSNLAGVANEQFF. The DNA of the CDR3 is TGTGCCACCAGTGATTCCAACCTAGCGGGAGTAGCCAATGAGCAGTTCTTC. The rearrangement uses TRBV24-1 and TRBJ2-1, with 10 nucleotides matching TRBD2. The CDR3 consists of 17 residues. The germline CDR1 and CDR2 sequences are KGHDR and SFDVKD. V lost 2 bases and J lost 6; bases outside the gene matches: 9.

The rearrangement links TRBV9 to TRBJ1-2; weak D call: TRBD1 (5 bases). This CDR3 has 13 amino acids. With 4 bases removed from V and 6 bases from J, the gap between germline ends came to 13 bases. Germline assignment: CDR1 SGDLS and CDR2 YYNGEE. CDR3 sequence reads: CASSPGQINGYTF. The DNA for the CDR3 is TGTGCCAGCAGCCCGGGGCAGATCAATGGCTACACCTTC.

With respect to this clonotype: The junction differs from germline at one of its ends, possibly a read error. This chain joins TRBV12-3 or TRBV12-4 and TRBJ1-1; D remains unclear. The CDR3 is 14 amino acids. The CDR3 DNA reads TGTGCCAGCAGTTTCAGGACGGTGAACGCTGAAGCTTTCTTT. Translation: CASSFRTVNAEAFF.

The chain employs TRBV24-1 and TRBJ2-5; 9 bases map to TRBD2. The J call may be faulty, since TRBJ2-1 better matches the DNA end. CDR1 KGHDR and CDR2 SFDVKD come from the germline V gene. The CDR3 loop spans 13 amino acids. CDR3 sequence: CATSVVTSGPQFF. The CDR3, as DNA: TGTGCCACCAGTGTCGTGACTAGCGGACCCCAGTTCTTC.

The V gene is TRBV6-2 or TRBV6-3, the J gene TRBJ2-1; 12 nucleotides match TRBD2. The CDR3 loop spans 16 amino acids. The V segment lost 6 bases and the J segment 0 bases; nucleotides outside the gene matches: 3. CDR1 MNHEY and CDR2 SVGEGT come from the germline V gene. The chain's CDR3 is CASRTSGRGSYNEQFF. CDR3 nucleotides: TGTGCCAGCAGGACTAGCGGGAGAGGCTCCTACAATGAGCAGTTCTTC.

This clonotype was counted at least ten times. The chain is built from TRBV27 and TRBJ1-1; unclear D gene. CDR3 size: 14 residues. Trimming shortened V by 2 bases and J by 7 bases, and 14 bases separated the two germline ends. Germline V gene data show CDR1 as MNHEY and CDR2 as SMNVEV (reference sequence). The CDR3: CASSLIGPAHEAFF. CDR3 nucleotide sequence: TGTGCCAGCAGTTTAATAGGGCCCGCCCATGAAGCTTTCTTT.

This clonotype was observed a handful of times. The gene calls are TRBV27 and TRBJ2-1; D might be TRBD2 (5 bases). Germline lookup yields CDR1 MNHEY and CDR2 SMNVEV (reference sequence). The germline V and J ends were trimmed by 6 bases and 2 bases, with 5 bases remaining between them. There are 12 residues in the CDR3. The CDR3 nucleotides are TGTGCCAGCAGGACTACCTACAATGAGCAGTTCTTC. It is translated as CASRTTYNEQFF.

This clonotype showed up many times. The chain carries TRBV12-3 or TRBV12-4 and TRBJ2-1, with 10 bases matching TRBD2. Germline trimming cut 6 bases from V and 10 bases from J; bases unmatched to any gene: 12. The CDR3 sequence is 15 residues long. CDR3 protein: CASRLSGRLLREQFF. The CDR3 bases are TGTGCCAGCAGACTTAGCGGGAGGCTACTTCGGGAGCAGTTCTTC.

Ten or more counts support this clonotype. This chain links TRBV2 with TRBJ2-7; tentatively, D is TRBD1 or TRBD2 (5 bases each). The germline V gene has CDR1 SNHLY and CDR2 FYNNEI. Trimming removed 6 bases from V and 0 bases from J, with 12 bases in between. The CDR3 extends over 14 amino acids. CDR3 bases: TGTGCCAGCAGCCGGGACGGTGACTCCTACGAGCAGTACTTC. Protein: CASSRDGDSYEQYF.

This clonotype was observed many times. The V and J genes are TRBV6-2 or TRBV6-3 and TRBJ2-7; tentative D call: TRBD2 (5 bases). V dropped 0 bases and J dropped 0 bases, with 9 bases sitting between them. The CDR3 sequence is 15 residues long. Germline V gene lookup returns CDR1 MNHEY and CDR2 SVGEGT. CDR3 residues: CASSYSTRASYEQYF. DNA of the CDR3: TGTGCCAGCAGTTACTCGACGCGGGCCTCCTACGAGCAGTACTTC.

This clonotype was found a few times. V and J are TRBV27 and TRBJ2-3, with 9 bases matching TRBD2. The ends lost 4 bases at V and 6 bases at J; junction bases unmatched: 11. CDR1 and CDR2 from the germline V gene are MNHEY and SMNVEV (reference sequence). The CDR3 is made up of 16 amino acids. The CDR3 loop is CASSWQTSGRGDTQYF. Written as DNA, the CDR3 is TGTGCCAGCAGTTGGCAGACTAGCGGCCGAGGGGATACGCAGTATTTT.

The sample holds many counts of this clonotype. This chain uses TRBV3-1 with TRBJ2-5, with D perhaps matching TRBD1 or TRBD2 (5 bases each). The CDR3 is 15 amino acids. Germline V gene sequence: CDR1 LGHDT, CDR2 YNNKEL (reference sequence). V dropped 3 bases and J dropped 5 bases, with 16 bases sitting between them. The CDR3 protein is CASSQNHEGRETQYF. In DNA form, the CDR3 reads TGTGCCAGCAGCCAGAATCACGAGGGGCGGGAGACCCAGTACTTC.

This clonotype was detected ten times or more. The CDR3 DNA reads TGCAGCACTGTAAGGTACAATGAGCAGTTCTTC. Amino acids: CSTVRYNEQFF. The chain joins TRBV29-1 to TRBJ2-1; D is ambiguous. Trimming shortened V by 8 bases and J by 4 bases, and 9 bases separated the two germline ends. This CDR3 is built from 11 residues. Germline assignment: CDR1 SQVTM and CDR2 ANQGSEA.

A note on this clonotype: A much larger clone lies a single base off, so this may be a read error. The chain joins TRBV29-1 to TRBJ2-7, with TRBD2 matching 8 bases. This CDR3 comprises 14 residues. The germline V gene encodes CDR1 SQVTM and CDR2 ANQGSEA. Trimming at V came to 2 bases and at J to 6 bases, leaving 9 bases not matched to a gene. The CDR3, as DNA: TGCAGCGTTGAATTGATGAGCGGGGGAAGCGAGCAGTACTTC. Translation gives CSVELMSGGSEQYF.